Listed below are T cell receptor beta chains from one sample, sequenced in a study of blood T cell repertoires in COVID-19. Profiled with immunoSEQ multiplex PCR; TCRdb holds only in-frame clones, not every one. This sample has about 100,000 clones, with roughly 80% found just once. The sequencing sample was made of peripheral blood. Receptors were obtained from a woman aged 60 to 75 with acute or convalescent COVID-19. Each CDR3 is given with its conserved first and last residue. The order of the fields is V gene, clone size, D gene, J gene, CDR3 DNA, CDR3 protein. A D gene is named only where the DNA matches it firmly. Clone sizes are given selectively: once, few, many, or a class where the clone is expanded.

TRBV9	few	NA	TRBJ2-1	TGTGCCAGCAGCGAGCAAGAACTAGCCACCCTGTTCTTTGAGCAGTTCTTC	CASSEQELATLFFEQFF
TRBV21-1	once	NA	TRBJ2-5	TGTGCCAGCAGCGGCGGGACCCAGTACTTC	CASSGGTQYF
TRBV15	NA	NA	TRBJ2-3	TGTGCCACCAGCAGAGTGACTAGTACAGATACGCAGTATTTT	CATSRVTSTDTQYF
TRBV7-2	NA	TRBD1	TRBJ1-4	TGTGCCAGCAGCCCAGAGGGACAGGGCTGGGAAAAACTGTTTTTT	CASSPEGQGWEKLFF
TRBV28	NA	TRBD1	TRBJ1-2	TGTGCCAGCAGTTCGGGACAGGGGGGTAGCTACACCTTC	CASSSGQGGSYTF
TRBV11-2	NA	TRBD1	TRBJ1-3	TGTGCCAGCAGCGGACAGGGTGGAAACACCATATATTTT	CASSGQGGNTIYF
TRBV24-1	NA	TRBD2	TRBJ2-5	TGTGCCACCAGTGACCTGACTAGCGGGAACCAAGAGACCCAGTACTTC	CATSDLTSGNQETQYF
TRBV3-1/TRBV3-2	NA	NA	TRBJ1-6	TGTGCCAGCAGCCAAGATTCGAGAATCTCACCCCTCCACTTT	CASSQDSRISPLHF
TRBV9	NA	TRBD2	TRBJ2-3	TGTGCCAGCAGCCGTGGACTAGCGGGGGGGCCAGGCACAGATACGCAGTATTTT	CASSRGLAGGPGTDTQYF
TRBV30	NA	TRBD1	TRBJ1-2	TGTGCCTGGAGTGTGGGGACAGGGTCCGATGGCTACACCTTC	CAWSVGTGSDGYTF
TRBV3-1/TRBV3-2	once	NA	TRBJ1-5	TGTGCCAGCAGCCTCGGACATTACCGCAATCAGCCCCAGCATTTT	CASSLGHYRNQPQHF
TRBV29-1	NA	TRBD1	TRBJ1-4	TGCAGCGTTGGGACAGGTGCAACTAATGAAAAACTGTTTTTT	CSVGTGATNEKLFF
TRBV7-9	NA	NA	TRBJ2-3	TGTGCCAGCAGCTTAGACTACACCACAGATACGCAGTATTTT	CASSLDYTTDTQYF
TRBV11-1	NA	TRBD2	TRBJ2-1	TGTGCCAGCAGTCTCGGGAGGGGAGGGGACTACAATGAGCAGTTCTTC	CASSLGRGGDYNEQFF
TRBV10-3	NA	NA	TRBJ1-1	TGTGCCATCAAACGTGAGGGCACTGAAGCTTTCTTT	CAIKREGTEAFF
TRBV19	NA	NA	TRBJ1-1	TGTGCCAGTAGTATTGCCAGATCGCACACTGAAGCTTTCTTT	CASSIARSHTEAFF
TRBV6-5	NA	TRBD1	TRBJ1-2	TGTGCCAGCAGACCTCCGGGACAGGGTTCTGGCTACACCTTC	CASRPPGQGSGYTF
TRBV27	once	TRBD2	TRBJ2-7	TGTGCCAGCAGTTTAAAGCGGGGGGGAACCTACGAGCAGTACTTC	CASSLKRGGTYEQYF
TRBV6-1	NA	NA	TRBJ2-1	TGTGCCAGCAGTGAGGTGCCGAGCTCCTACAATGAGCAGTTCTTC	CASSEVPSSYNEQFF
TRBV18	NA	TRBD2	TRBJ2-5	TGTGCCAGCTCACCAATGGGGGGGCAAGAGACCCAGTACTTC	CASSPMGGQETQYF
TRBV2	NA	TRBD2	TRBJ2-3	TGTGCCAGCAGAGTCGGGACTAGCGGGACAGATACGCAGTATTTT	CASRVGTSGTDTQYF
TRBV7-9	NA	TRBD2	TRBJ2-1	TGTGCCAGCAGCTTAGAGGGTAGCGGGGCTTCCTACAATGAGCAGTTCTTC	CASSLEGSGASYNEQFF
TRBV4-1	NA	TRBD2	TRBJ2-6	TGCGCCAGCAGCCAAGACCAACGGGGGGGCTCTGGGGCCAACGTCCTGACTTTC	CASSQDQRGGSGANVLTF
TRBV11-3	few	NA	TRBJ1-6	TGTGCCAGCAGCGGGGCAGACAGCTTCGATAATTCACCCCTCCACTTT	CASSGADSFDNSPLHF
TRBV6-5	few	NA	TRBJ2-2	TGTGCCAGCACTCGACTCGGGGTGAAAACCGGGGAGCTGTTTTTT	CASTRLGVKTGELFF
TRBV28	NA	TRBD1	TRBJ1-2	TGTGCCAGCAGTTTTCAGGGGGCAGGCTATGGCTACACCTTC	CASSFQGAGYGYTF
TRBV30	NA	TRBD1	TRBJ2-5	TGTGCCTGGAGTGTACAGGGGGCGGTGACCCAGTACTTC	CAWSVQGAVTQYF
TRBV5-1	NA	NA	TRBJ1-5	TGCGCCAGCAGCTTGGACAGTTATAGCAATCAGCCCCAGCATTTT	CASSLDSYSNQPQHF
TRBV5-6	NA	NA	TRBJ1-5	TGTGCCAGCAGCCGACAGGTCGGTGAGCCCCAGCATTTT	CASSRQVGEPQHF
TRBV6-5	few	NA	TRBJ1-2	TGTGCCAGCACCGCGGACACTTCAAACTATGGCTACACCTTC	CASTADTSNYGYTF
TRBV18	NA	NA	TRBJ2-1	TGTGCCAGCTCACCCCTCGAGGGCTCCTACAATGAGCAGTTCTTC	CASSPLEGSYNEQFF
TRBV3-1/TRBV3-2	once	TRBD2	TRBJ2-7	TGTGCCAGCAGCCCCCGTCTAGCGGGGGAGTACGAGCAGTACTTC	CASSPRLAGEYEQYF
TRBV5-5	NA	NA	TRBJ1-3	TGTGCCAGCAGCAGCCTCGTCTCTGGAAACACCATATATTTT	CASSSLVSGNTIYF
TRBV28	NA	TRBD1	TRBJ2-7	TGTGCCAGCAGTTTATCGGGACAGGGGGTATACGAGCAGTACTTC	CASSLSGQGVYEQYF
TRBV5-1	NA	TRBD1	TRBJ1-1	TGCGCCAGCAGTTGGACAGGGACTGAAGCTTTCTTT	CASSWTGTEAFF
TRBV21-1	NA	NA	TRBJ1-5	TGTGCCAGCAGCAAAGATGGGGGGGGCAGGGATCAGCCCCAGCATTTT	CASSKDGGGRDQPQHF
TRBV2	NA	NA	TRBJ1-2	TGTGCCAGCAGTCAAGCCCCCGGGGGGGGGTATGGCTACACCTTC	CASSQAPGGGYGYTF
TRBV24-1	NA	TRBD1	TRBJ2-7	TGTGCCACCAGTGATACGGGACAGGGGGCGGGCGAGCAGTACTTC	CATSDTGQGAGEQYF
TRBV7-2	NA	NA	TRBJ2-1	TGTGCCAGCAGCTCCACAGGGCTCTCCTACAATGAGCAGTTCTTC	CASSSTGLSYNEQFF
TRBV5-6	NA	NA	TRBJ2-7	TGTGCCAGCAGCTTGGTACGGGTCCCGTGGGGCCAGGTTGACTACGAGCAGTACTTC	CASSLVRVPWGQVDYEQYF
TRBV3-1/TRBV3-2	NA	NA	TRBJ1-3	TGTGCCAGCAGCCAAGGAGGGCGAGGAAACACCATATATTTT	CASSQGGRGNTIYF
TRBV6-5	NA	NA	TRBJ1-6	TGTGCCAGCAGTTACGACGGGAGCTCCTATAATTCACCCCTCCACTTT	CASSYDGSSYNSPLHF
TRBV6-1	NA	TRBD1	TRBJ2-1	TGTGCCAGCAGTGAGCCGGGACAGGGGTCGTTCGGTGAGCAGTTCTTC	CASSEPGQGSFGEQFF
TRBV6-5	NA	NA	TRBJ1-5	TGTGCCAGCAGTCATAACACAAATCAGCCCCAGCATTTT	CASSHNTNQPQHF
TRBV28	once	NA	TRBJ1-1	TGTGCCAGCAGTTTATGGGCAGGCGCTCAAGAAGCTTTCTTT	CASSLWAGAQEAFF
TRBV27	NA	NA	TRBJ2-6	TGTGCCAGCAGGCTAGGGAGTCATGGGGCCAACGTCCTGACTTTC	CASRLGSHGANVLTF
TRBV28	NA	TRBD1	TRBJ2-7	TGTGCCAGCAGAGGTACCGGGACAGGGCTTTTTGAGCAGTACTTC	CASRGTGTGLFEQYF
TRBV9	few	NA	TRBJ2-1	TGTGCCAGCAGCCCGAGCTCCTACAATGAGCAGTTCTTC	CASSPSSYNEQFF
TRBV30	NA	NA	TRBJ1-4	TGTGCCTGGAAGGTAGGGCAGGGCGCAGGTGAAAAACTGTTTTTT	CAWKVGQGAGEKLFF
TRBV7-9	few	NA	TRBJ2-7	TGTGCCAGCAGCCTAAATCTGGAGCTGGGGGCGGAAAACTACGAGCAGTACTTC	CASSLNLELGAENYEQYF
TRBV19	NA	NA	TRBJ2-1	TGTGCCAGTAGTATTCGGGGGGCAGGGTCCTACAATGAGCAGTTCTTC	CASSIRGAGSYNEQFF
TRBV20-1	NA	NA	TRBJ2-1	TGCAGTGCTAGTCCTAGGATTGATGAGCAGTTCTTC	CSASPRIDEQFF